This T cell receptor beta chain derives from a study of blood T cell repertoires in COVID-19. About the research overall: Sites across the United States, Italy and Spain contributed samples from acute and convalescent COVID-19. The analysed material was cDNA or gDNA that came from T cells, B-cell-depleted T cells, or PBMCs.

Source study methods: Nucleated cell counts were estimated from reference gene primer amplification. Sequenced by immunoSEQ multiplex PCR; TCRdb stores in-frame clones only, minus some. For V, J and clone size, that table is used; D and trimming come from the DNA. This table holds about 87,000 clones, around 86% found once. This TCR was sampled from a man aged 40-49 years with acute or convalescent COVID-19. The source material was peripheral blood.

As DNA, the CDR3 is TGTGCCAGCAGCCCCTCTCGGGAGTTTGGCTACACCTTC. Protein product: CASSPSREFGYTF. The rearrangement joins TRBV2 to TRBJ1-2; D remains unclear. This CDR3 comprises 13 residues. V was pared by 6 bases and J by 7 bases, with 15 bases between. Germline values: CDR1 SNHLY, CDR2 FYNNEI.